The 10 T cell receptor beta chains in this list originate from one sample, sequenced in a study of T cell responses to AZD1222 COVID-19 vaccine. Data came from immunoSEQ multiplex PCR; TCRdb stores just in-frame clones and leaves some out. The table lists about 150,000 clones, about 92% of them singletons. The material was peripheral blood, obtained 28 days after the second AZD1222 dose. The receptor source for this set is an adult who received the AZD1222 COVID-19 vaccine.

The DNA for the CDR3 is TGTGCCAGCAGTATGGATGAGCAGTTCTTC. As protein: CASSMDEQFF. This chain links TRBV12-3 or TRBV12-4 with TRBJ2-1; D uncertain. The V end lost 5 bases, the J end lost 8 bases, and 4 bases lay between the germline ends. This CDR3 has 10 amino acids.

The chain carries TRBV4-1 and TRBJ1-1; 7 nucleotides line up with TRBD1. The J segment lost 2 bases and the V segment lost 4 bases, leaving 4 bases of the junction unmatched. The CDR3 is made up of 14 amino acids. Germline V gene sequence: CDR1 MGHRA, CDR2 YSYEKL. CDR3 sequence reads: CASSRGTDNTEAFF. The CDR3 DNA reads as TGCGCCAGCAGCCGAGGGACAGACAACACTGAAGCTTTCTTT.

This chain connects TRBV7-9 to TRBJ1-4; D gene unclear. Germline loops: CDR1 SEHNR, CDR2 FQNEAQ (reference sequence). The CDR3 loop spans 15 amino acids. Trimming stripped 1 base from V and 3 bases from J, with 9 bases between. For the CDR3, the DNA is TGTGCCAGCAGCTTAGGGTGGGTTGCTAATGAAAAACTGTTTTTT. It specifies CASSLGWVANEKLFF.

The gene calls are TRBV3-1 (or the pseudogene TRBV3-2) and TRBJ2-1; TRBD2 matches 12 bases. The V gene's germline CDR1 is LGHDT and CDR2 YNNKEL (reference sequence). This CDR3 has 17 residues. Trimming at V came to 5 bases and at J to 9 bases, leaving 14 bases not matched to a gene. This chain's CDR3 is CASSGGLGLAGGSEQFF. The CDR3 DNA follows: TGTGCCAGCAGCGGTGGATTGGGCCTAGCGGGAGGGTCTGAGCAGTTCTTC.

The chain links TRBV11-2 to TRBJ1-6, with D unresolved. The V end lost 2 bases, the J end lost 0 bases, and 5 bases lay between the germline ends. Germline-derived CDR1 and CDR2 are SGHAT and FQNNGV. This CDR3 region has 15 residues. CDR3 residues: CASSLYSSYNSPLHF. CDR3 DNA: TGTGCCAGCAGCTTATACAGCTCCTATAATTCACCCCTCCACTTT.

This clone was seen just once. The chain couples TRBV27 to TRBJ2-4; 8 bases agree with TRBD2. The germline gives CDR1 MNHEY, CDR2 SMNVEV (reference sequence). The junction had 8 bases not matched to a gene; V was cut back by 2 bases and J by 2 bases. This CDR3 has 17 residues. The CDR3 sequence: CASSLRDGRGPKNIQYF. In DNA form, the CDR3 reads TGTGCCAGCAGTTTAAGGGACGGGAGGGGTCCCAAAAACATTCAGTACTTC.

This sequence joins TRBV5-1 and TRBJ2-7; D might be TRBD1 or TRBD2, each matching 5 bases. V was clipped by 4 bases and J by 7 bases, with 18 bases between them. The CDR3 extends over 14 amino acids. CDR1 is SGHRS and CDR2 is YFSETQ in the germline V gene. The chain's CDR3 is CASSGGRDGAEQYF. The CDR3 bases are TGCGCCAGCAGCGGAGGAAGGGACGGGGCTGAGCAGTACTTC.

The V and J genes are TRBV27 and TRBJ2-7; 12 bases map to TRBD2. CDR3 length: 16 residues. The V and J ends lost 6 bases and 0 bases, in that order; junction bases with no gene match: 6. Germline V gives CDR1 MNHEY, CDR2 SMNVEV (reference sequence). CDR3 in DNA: TGTGCCAGCAGCCCGGGACTAGCGGGCTTCTCCTACGAGCAGTACTTC. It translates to CASSPGLAGFSYEQYF.

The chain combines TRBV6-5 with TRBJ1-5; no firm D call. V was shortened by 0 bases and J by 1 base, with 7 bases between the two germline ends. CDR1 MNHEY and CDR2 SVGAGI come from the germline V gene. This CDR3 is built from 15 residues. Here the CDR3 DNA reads TGTGCCAGCAGTTACTCGACATCAAGCAATCAGCCCCAGCATTTT. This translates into CASSYSTSSNQPQHF.

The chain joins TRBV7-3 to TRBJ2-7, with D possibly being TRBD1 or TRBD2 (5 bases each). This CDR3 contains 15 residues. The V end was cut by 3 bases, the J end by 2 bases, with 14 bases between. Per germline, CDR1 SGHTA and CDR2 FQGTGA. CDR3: CASSLGSGRAYEQYF. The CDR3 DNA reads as TGTGCCAGCAGCTTGGGGTCGGGACGAGCCTACGAGCAGTACTTC.